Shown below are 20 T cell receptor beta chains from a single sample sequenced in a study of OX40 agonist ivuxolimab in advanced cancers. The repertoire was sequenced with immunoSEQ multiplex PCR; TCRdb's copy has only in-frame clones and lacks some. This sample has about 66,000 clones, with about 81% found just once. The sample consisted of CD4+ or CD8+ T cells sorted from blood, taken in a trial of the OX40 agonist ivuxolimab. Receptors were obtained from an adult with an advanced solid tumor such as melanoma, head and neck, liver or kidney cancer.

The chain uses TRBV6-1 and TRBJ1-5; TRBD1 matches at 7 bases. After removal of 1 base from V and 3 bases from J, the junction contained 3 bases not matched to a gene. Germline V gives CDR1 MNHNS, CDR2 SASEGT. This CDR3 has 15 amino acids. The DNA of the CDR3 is TGTGCCAGCAGTGAAGAACAGGGGAACAATCAGCCCCAGCATTTT. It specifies CASSEEQGNNQPQHF.

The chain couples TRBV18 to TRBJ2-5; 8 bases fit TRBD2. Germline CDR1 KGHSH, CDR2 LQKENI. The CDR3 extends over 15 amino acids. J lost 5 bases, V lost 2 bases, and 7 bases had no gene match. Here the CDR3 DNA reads TGTGCCAGCTCACCATCCAGCGGGGGAGGGGAGACCCAGTACTTC. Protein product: CASSPSSGGGETQYF.

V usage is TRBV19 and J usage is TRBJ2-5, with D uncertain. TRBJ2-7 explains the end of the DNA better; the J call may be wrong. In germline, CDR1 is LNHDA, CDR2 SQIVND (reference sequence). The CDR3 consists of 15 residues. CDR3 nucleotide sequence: TGTGCCAGTAGTATAGAGGCGGAGAGCTCCTACGAGCAGTACTTC. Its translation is CASSIEAESSYEQYF.

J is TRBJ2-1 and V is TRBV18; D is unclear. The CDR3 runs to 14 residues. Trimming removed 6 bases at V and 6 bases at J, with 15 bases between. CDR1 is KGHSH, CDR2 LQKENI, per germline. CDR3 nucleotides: TGTGCCAGCTCCCCTCCAGCGCCGACCAATGAGCAGTTCTTC. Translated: CASSPPAPTNEQFF.

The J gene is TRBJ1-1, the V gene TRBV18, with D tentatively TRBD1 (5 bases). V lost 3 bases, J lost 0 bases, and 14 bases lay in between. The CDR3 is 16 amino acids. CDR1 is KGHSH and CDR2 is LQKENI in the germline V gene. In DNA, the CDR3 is TGTGCCAGCTCACCTCAGGGACTCCATATGAACACTGAAGCTTTCTTT. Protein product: CASSPQGLHMNTEAFF.

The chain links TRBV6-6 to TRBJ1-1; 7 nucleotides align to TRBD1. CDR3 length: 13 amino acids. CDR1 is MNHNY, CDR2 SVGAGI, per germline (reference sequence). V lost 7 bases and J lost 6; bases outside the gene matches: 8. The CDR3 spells CASKETGRPEAFF. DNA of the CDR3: TGTGCCAGCAAAGAGACAGGGAGGCCTGAAGCTTTCTTT.

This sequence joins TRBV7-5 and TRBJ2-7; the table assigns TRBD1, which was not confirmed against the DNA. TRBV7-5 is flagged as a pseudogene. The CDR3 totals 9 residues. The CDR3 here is CASHYEQYF. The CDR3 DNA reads TGTGCCAGCCACTACGAGCAGTACTTC.

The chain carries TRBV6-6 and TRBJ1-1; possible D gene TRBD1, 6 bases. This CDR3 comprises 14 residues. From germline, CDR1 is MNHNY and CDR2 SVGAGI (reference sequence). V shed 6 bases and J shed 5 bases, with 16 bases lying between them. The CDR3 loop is CASSPVGGGTEAFF. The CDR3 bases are TGTGCCAGCAGCCCCGTGGGGGGCGGAACTGAAGCTTTCTTT.

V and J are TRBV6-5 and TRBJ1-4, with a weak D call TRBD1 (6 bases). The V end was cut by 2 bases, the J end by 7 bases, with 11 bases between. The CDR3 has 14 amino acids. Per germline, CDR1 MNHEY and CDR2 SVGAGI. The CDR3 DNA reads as TGTGCCAGCAGTTACGCGGGGGCAGGTGAAAAACTGTTTTTT. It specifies CASSYAGAGEKLFF.

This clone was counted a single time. CDR3 DNA sequence: TGTGCCAGTAGTATGCGTTGGGACAGGGGTGATTCACCCCTCCACTTT. It encodes CASSMRWDRGDSPLHF. This chain uses TRBV19 with TRBJ1-6, with 10 bases aligning to TRBD1. Germline V gives CDR1 LNHDA, CDR2 SQIVND (reference sequence). The CDR3 consists of 16 residues. The ends lost 3 bases at V and 8 bases at J; junction bases unmatched: 7.

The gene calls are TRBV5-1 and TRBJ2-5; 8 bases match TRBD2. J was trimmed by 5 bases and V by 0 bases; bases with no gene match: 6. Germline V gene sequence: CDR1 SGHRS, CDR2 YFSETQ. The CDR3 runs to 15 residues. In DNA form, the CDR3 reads TGCGCCAGCAGCTTGGCCCAAGCGGGAGACGAGACCCAGTACTTC. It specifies CASSLAQAGDETQYF. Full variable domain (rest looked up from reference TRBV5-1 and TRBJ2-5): KAGVTQTPRYLIKTRGQQVTLSCSPISGHRSVSWYQQTPGQGLQFLFEYFSETQRNKGNFPGRFSGRQFSNSRSEMNVSTLELGDSALYLCASSLAQAGDETQYFGPGTRLLVL.

The CDR3 coding sequence is TGTGCCAGCAGCCCCCACATGAACACCGGGGAGCTGTTTTTT. This encodes CASSPHMNTGELFF. This chain uses TRBV9 with TRBJ2-2; D gene uncertain. Germline CDR1 is SGDLS and CDR2 is YYNGEE. CDR3 length: 14 amino acids. V lost 4 bases, J lost 1 base, and 8 bases lay in between.

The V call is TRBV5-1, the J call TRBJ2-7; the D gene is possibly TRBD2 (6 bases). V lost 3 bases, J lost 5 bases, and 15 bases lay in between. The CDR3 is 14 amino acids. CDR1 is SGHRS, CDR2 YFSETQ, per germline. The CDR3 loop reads CASSWRAGEDEQYF. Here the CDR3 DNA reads TGCGCCAGCAGCTGGAGGGCCGGGGAGGACGAGCAGTACTTC.

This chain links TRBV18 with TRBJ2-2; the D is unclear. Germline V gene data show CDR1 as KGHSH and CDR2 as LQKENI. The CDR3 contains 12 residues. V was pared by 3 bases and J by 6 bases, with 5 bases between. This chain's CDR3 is CASSPRPGELFF. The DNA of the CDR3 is TGTGCCAGCTCACCGAGGCCCGGGGAGCTGTTTTTT.

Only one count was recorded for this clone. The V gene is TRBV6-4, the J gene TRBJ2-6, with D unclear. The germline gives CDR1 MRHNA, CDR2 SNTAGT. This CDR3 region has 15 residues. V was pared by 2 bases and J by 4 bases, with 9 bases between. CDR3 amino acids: CASSDPGYGANVLTF. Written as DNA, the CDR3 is TGTGCCAGCAGTGACCCCGGTTACGGGGCCAACGTCCTGACTTTC.

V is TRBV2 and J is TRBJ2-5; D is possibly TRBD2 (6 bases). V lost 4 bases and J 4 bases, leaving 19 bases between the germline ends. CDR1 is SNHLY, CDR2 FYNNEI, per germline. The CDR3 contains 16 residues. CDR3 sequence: CASSGLKLARPETQYF. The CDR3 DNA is TGTGCCAGCAGTGGCCTAAAACTAGCTCGGCCAGAGACCCAGTACTTC.

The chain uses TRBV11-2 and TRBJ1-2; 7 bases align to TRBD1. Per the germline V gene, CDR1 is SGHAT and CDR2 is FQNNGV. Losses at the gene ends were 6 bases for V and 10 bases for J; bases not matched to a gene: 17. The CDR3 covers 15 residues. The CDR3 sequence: CASSPSGTANTPYTF. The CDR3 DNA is TGTGCCAGCAGTCCATCTGGGACAGCCAATACTCCCTACACCTTC.

The CDR3 protein is CASSQVLSTGTSSYEQYF. The CDR3 DNA sequence: TGCGCCAGCAGCCAAGTTCTCTCTACCGGGACCTCATCCTACGAGCAGTACTTC. The chain combines TRBV4-1 with TRBJ2-7, with D possibly called TRBD1 or TRBD2 (5 bases each). The CDR3 is made up of 18 amino acids. The germline CDR1 and CDR2 sequences are MGHRA and YSYEKL. V shed 1 base and J shed 1 base, with 20 bases lying between them.

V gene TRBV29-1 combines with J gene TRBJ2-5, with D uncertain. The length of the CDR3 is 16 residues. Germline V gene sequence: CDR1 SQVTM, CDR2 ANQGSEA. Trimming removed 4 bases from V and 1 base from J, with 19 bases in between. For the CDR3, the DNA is TGCAGCGTTGTAGGGCAGCCCTGGGATGTCCAAGAGACCCAGTACTTC. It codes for CSVVGQPWDVQETQYF. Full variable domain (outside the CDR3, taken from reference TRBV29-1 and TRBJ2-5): SAVISQKPSRDICQRGTSLTIQCQVDSQVTMMFWYRQQPGQSLTLIATANQGSEATYESGFVIDKFPISRPNLTFSTLTVSNMSPEDSSIYLCSVVGQPWDVQETQYFGPGTRLLVL.

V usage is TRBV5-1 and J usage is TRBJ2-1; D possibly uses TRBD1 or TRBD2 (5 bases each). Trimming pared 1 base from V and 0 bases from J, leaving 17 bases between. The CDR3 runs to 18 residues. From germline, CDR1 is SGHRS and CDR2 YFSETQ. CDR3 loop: CASSLSPPGTTSYNEQFF. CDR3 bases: TGCGCCAGCAGCTTGTCCCCCCCGGGGACGACCTCCTACAATGAGCAGTTCTTC. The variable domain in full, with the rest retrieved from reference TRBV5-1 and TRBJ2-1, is KAGVTQTPRYLIKTRGQQVTLSCSPISGHRSVSWYQQTPGQGLQFLFEYFSETQRNKGNFPGRFSGRQFSNSRSEMNVSTLELGDSALYLCASSLSPPGTTSYNEQFFGPGTRLTVL.